Given below is one TCR beta chain in context. This sample was included in a study of monozygotic twins with inflammatory bowel disease. The CDR3 consists of 16 residues. The germline gives CDR1 DFQATT, CDR2 SNEGSKA (reference sequence). TCRdb re-called the 5' RACE reads and shows each CDR3 protein once, DNA omitted. The table for this sample gives about 450,000 distinct CDR3 sequences. The chain links TRBV20-1 to TRBJ2-3; TCRdb picks TRBD1, but there is no DNA to check that call. The sequence was obtained from a human donor with ulcerative colitis or Crohn's disease, or a healthy co-twin of an affected twin (not recorded which). Sequenced sample: blood. The chain's CDR3 is CSAKQSDGARTDTQYF.